This is a list of T cell receptor beta chains from one sample in a study of cytomegalovirus exposure and HLA in healthy donors. Repertoires were generated with immunoSEQ multiplex PCR, while TCRdb's copy carries only in-frame clones and drops some. The sample yields 100,000 to 150,000 clones, approximately 88% seen once. Material: PBMCs. The receptors stem from a man aged 18 to 30 in good health and CMV-seronegative. Both conserved end residues are part of each CDR3. Fields, in order: V gene, J gene, D gene, clone size, CDR3 DNA, CDR3 protein. The D gene is left open where the match is weak. Only part of the rows carry a size: once, few, many, or a class if the clone is expanded.

V gene: TRBV5-1
J gene: TRBJ2-1
D gene: NA
clone size: NA
CDR3 DNA: TGCGCCAGCAGCTTGGGGACACAGGGCTACAATGAGCAGTTCTTC
CDR3 protein: CASSLGTQGYNEQFF

V gene: TRBV2
J gene: TRBJ2-5
D gene: NA
clone size: NA
CDR3 DNA: TGTGCCAGCAGGGCAGGGGGGAAAGAGACCCAGTACTTC
CDR3 protein: CASRAGGKETQYF

V gene: TRBV7-8
J gene: TRBJ1-1
D gene: NA
clone size: NA
CDR3 DNA: TGTGCCAGCAGTCAAGGGGTGAACACTGAAGCTTTCTTT
CDR3 protein: CASSQGVNTEAFF

V gene: TRBV11-2
J gene: TRBJ2-1
D gene: NA
clone size: NA
CDR3 DNA: TGTGCCAGCAGCGAGTGGAACCTGGGGGGCTCCTACAATGAGCAGTTCTTC
CDR3 protein: CASSEWNLGGSYNEQFF

V gene: TRBV7-9
J gene: TRBJ1-2
D gene: NA
clone size: once
CDR3 DNA: TGTGCCAGCAGCTTAGGTGCCCACAGTGATGGCTACACCTTC
CDR3 protein: CASSLGAHSDGYTF

V gene: TRBV7-2
J gene: TRBJ2-7
D gene: TRBD1
clone size: NA
CDR3 DNA: TGTGCCAGCAGGTACTACGGACAGGCCTACGAGCAGTACTTC
CDR3 protein: CASRYYGQAYEQYF

V gene: TRBV28
J gene: TRBJ1-2
D gene: TRBD1
clone size: NA
CDR3 DNA: TGTGCCAGCAGCCTCGGGACAGTCTATGGCTACACCTTC
CDR3 protein: CASSLGTVYGYTF

V gene: TRBV28
J gene: TRBJ1-1
D gene: NA
clone size: NA
CDR3 DNA: TGTGCCAGCAGTGCGCAGGGAAGTCTTGAAGCTTTCTTT
CDR3 protein: CASSAQGSLEAFF

V gene: TRBV6-6
J gene: TRBJ1-1
D gene: NA
clone size: few
CDR3 DNA: TGTGCCAGCAGTTACTCGGGGCGGCGGAACACTGAAGCTTTCTTT
CDR3 protein: CASSYSGRRNTEAFF

V gene: TRBV7-2
J gene: TRBJ2-7
D gene: TRBD1
clone size: NA
CDR3 DNA: TGTGCCAGCAGTACGACCACAGGGGGGTACTCCTACGAGCAGTACTTC
CDR3 protein: CASSTTTGGYSYEQYF

V gene: TRBV9
J gene: TRBJ2-7
D gene: NA
clone size: NA
CDR3 DNA: TGTGCCAGCAGCCCGCGACTAGGGAACTACGAGCAGTACTTC
CDR3 protein: CASSPRLGNYEQYF

V gene: TRBV18
J gene: TRBJ2-6
D gene: NA
clone size: NA
CDR3 DNA: TGTGCCAGCTCATCGGTGGACATACGGTGGGCTGGGGCCAACGTCCTGACTTTC
CDR3 protein: CASSSVDIRWAGANVLTF

V gene: TRBV27
J gene: TRBJ2-1
D gene: TRBD2
clone size: NA
CDR3 DNA: TGTGCCAGCAGTTTTTCGGCGTACGCTCGGACTAGCGGGTACAATGAGCAGTTCTTC
CDR3 protein: CASSFSAYARTSGYNEQFF

V gene: TRBV18
J gene: TRBJ2-6
D gene: TRBD1
clone size: NA
CDR3 DNA: TGTGCCAGCTCACCGACAGGGTTTCCTGCCGGGGCCAACGTCCTGACTTTC
CDR3 protein: CASSPTGFPAGANVLTF

V gene: TRBV30
J gene: TRBJ2-1
D gene: TRBD2
clone size: NA
CDR3 DNA: TGTGCCTGGAGAGGGACTAGCGGTTACAATGAGCAGTTCTTC
CDR3 protein: CAWRGTSGYNEQFF

V gene: TRBV5-1
J gene: TRBJ2-3
D gene: TRBD2
clone size: NA
CDR3 DNA: TGCGCCAGCAGCTTGGTTCTAGCGGGAGGGACAGATACGCAGTATTTT
CDR3 protein: CASSLVLAGGTDTQYF

V gene: TRBV7-6
J gene: TRBJ2-7
D gene: NA
clone size: NA
CDR3 DNA: TGTGCCAGCAGCGACCCTGGGACTTTGTCCTACGAGCAGTACTTC
CDR3 protein: CASSDPGTLSYEQYF

V gene: TRBV5-4
J gene: TRBJ2-1
D gene: NA
clone size: few
CDR3 DNA: TGTGCCAGCAGCTCAATGGGGGGGGCTAATGAGCAGTTCTTC
CDR3 protein: CASSSMGGANEQFF

V gene: TRBV27
J gene: TRBJ1-4
D gene: TRBD1
clone size: NA
CDR3 DNA: TGTGCCAGCACCCCAAGCGTGGACAGGGCAAGGGAAAAACTGTTTTTT
CDR3 protein: CASTPSVDRAREKLFF

V gene: TRBV30
J gene: TRBJ1-2
D gene: NA
clone size: NA
CDR3 DNA: TGTGCCTGGAGCGAGACAGCCTCCAACTATGGCTACACCTTC
CDR3 protein: CAWSETASNYGYTF

V gene: TRBV7-7
J gene: TRBJ2-5
D gene: TRBD2
clone size: NA
CDR3 DNA: TGTGCCAGCAGCTCCGGTAGCGGGGGAGGAGAGACCCAGTACTTC
CDR3 protein: CASSSGSGGGETQYF

V gene: TRBV28
J gene: TRBJ1-1
D gene: TRBD1
clone size: NA
CDR3 DNA: TGTGTCGTGGACAGGGAGTTGGAGAACACTGAAGCTTTCTTT
CDR3 protein: CVVDRELENTEAFF

V gene: TRBV19
J gene: TRBJ2-4
D gene: NA
clone size: NA
CDR3 DNA: TGTGCCAGTAGTATAGCTCCGCAGGAAAGGGCCAAAAACATTCAGTACTTC
CDR3 protein: CASSIAPQERAKNIQYF

V gene: TRBV6-5
J gene: TRBJ1-1
D gene: NA
clone size: NA
CDR3 DNA: TGTGCCAGCAGTTACTACAGGGCGCCGGCTTTCTTT
CDR3 protein: CASSYYRAPAFF

V gene: TRBV7-2
J gene: TRBJ2-6
D gene: NA
clone size: NA
CDR3 DNA: TGTGCCAGCAGCATTAGGGGGGGCGCCTCCGGGGCCAACGTCCTGACTTTC
CDR3 protein: CASSIRGGASGANVLTF

V gene: TRBV2
J gene: TRBJ1-4
D gene: TRBD1
clone size: few
CDR3 DNA: TGTGCCAGCAGGAACCGGGACAGCAATGAAAAACTGTTTTTT
CDR3 protein: CASRNRDSNEKLFF

V gene: TRBV28
J gene: TRBJ1-2
D gene: NA
clone size: NA
CDR3 DNA: TGTGCCAGCAGTTTTACCGACCGACTTTATGGCTACACCTTC
CDR3 protein: CASSFTDRLYGYTF

V gene: TRBV28
J gene: TRBJ2-6
D gene: TRBD1
clone size: NA
CDR3 DNA: TGTGCCAGCAGTAGGGACAGAGATTCTTCTGGGGCCAACGTCCTGACTTTC
CDR3 protein: CASSRDRDSSGANVLTF

V gene: TRBV5-1
J gene: TRBJ2-5
D gene: NA
clone size: NA
CDR3 DNA: TGCGCCAGCAGCCCCCGGACAGAAGAGACCCAGTACTTC
CDR3 protein: CASSPRTEETQYF

V gene: TRBV5-1
J gene: TRBJ2-2
D gene: NA
clone size: NA
CDR3 DNA: TGCGCCAGCAGCTCCGGACTACCGAACACCGGGGAGCTGTTTTTT
CDR3 protein: CASSSGLPNTGELFF

V gene: TRBV18
J gene: TRBJ2-7
D gene: NA
clone size: NA
CDR3 DNA: TGTGCCAGCCAAGGGGTCCCAGCCTACGAGCAGTACTTC
CDR3 protein: CASQGVPAYEQYF

V gene: TRBV7-9
J gene: TRBJ1-2
D gene: NA
clone size: NA
CDR3 DNA: TGTGCCAGCAGCTTAGCCGCGAGAGCCTATGGCTACACCTTC
CDR3 protein: CASSLAARAYGYTF

V gene: TRBV15
J gene: TRBJ1-1
D gene: NA
clone size: NA
CDR3 DNA: TGTGCCACCAGCAGACCGACAGTCCCGTTTGAAGCTTTCTTT
CDR3 protein: CATSRPTVPFEAFF

V gene: TRBV14
J gene: TRBJ2-7
D gene: TRBD2
clone size: NA
CDR3 DNA: TGTGCCAGCAGCCCCAAGTCCGGGACTAGCGGAAGGTACGAGCAGTACTTC
CDR3 protein: CASSPKSGTSGRYEQYF

V gene: TRBV11-2
J gene: TRBJ2-7
D gene: TRBD1
clone size: NA
CDR3 DNA: TGTGCCAGCAGCTCGACCGGGACAGGGAGCTACGAGCAGTACTTC
CDR3 protein: CASSSTGTGSYEQYF

V gene: TRBV4-1
J gene: TRBJ1-2
D gene: NA
clone size: NA
CDR3 DNA: TGCGCCAGCAGCCAAGGTAAGAGTCCGACCTTC
CDR3 protein: CASSQGKSPTF

V gene: TRBV27
J gene: TRBJ2-7
D gene: NA
clone size: NA
CDR3 DNA: TGTGCCAGCAGGAGACAGTCCTCCTACGAGCAGTACTTC
CDR3 protein: CASRRQSSYEQYF

V gene: TRBV11-2
J gene: TRBJ2-1
D gene: NA
clone size: NA
CDR3 DNA: TGTGCCAGCAGCTTGGGCGGGGGCCTACACTCCTACAATGAGCAGTTCTTC
CDR3 protein: CASSLGGGLHSYNEQFF

V gene: TRBV6-5
J gene: TRBJ1-2
D gene: NA
clone size: NA
CDR3 DNA: TGTGCCAGCAGTTACTCGAGAGCGGGTTACAACTATGGCTACACCTTC
CDR3 protein: CASSYSRAGYNYGYTF

V gene: TRBV6-1
J gene: TRBJ1-1
D gene: NA
clone size: few
CDR3 DNA: TGTGCCAGCAGTGACACAGGGCGAAACACTGAAGCTTTCTTT
CDR3 protein: CASSDTGRNTEAFF

V gene: TRBV7-9
J gene: TRBJ2-1
D gene: NA
clone size: few
CDR3 DNA: TGTGCCAGATCAGGGCCATCCTACAATGAGCAGTTCTTC
CDR3 protein: CARSGPSYNEQFF

V gene: TRBV7-9
J gene: TRBJ1-1
D gene: NA
clone size: NA
CDR3 DNA: TGTGCCAGCAGCTTAGAGGGGCCCCGGACTGAAGCTTTCTTT
CDR3 protein: CASSLEGPRTEAFF

V gene: TRBV19
J gene: TRBJ1-1
D gene: TRBD1
clone size: NA
CDR3 DNA: TGTGCCAGTAGAAACAAGGACAGGGGAAAGGGAAACACTGAAGCTTTCTTT
CDR3 protein: CASRNKDRGKGNTEAFF

V gene: TRBV11-3
J gene: TRBJ1-1
D gene: NA
clone size: few
CDR3 DNA: TGTGCCAGCGGATTGACGGGAGTCAACACTGAAGCTTTCTTT
CDR3 protein: CASGLTGVNTEAFF

V gene: TRBV2
J gene: TRBJ2-1
D gene: TRBD1
clone size: once
CDR3 DNA: TGTGCCAGCACCCCGACAGGGGTTGAGCAGTTCTTC
CDR3 protein: CASTPTGVEQFF

V gene: TRBV7-9
J gene: TRBJ2-7
D gene: TRBD2
clone size: NA
CDR3 DNA: TGTGCCAGCAGCTTAGTTGATAGCGGGGGGACCTACGAGCAGTACTTC
CDR3 protein: CASSLVDSGGTYEQYF

V gene: TRBV6-1
J gene: TRBJ1-5
D gene: TRBD1
clone size: NA
CDR3 DNA: TGTGCCAGCAGTGAACCTTTCCGGGACAGGGTTCAGCCCCAGCATTTT
CDR3 protein: CASSEPFRDRVQPQHF

V gene: TRBV9
J gene: TRBJ2-7
D gene: TRBD1
clone size: NA
CDR3 DNA: TGTGCCAGCAGTCGGACAGGGGGCCCCTACGAGCAGTACTTC
CDR3 protein: CASSRTGGPYEQYF

V gene: TRBV5-6
J gene: TRBJ2-7
D gene: TRBD2
clone size: NA
CDR3 DNA: TGTGCCAGCAGCCGACCGGGACTAGCTGGGGAGCAGTACTTC
CDR3 protein: CASSRPGLAGEQYF

V gene: TRBV7-9
J gene: TRBJ1-1
D gene: NA
clone size: NA
CDR3 DNA: TGTGCCAGCAGCTTGCGAGACAGGAGCAACACTGAAGCTTTCTTT
CDR3 protein: CASSLRDRSNTEAFF

V gene: TRBV30
J gene: TRBJ2-3
D gene: TRBD2
clone size: NA
CDR3 DNA: TGTGCCTGGAGTGTACTCGGCGGGGGGGGCACAGATACGCAGTATTTT
CDR3 protein: CAWSVLGGGGTDTQYF

V gene: TRBV28
J gene: TRBJ1-4
D gene: NA
clone size: NA
CDR3 DNA: TGTGCCAGCAGAGGACTTGGGGGCTCGGCTAATGAAAAACTGTTTTTT
CDR3 protein: CASRGLGGSANEKLFF

V gene: TRBV6-5
J gene: TRBJ1-5
D gene: NA
clone size: NA
CDR3 DNA: TGTGCCAGCAGTTACTCGGAGACCTATCAGCCCCAGCATTTT
CDR3 protein: CASSYSETYQPQHF

V gene: TRBV18
J gene: TRBJ2-7
D gene: NA
clone size: NA
CDR3 DNA: TGTGCCAGCTCAAGCAGGACAGACCTCTCCTACGAGCAGTACTTC
CDR3 protein: CASSSRTDLSYEQYF

V gene: TRBV5-4
J gene: TRBJ2-5
D gene: NA
clone size: NA
CDR3 DNA: TGTGCCAGCAGCATACCGACAGGACAGATGGAGACCCAGTACTTC
CDR3 protein: CASSIPTGQMETQYF

V gene: TRBV5-4
J gene: TRBJ2-7
D gene: TRBD2
clone size: few
CDR3 DNA: TGTGCCAGCAGCTTTAGCGGGACTACCTACGAGCAGTACTTC
CDR3 protein: CASSFSGTTYEQYF

V gene: TRBV7-6
J gene: TRBJ2-2
D gene: NA
clone size: once
CDR3 DNA: TGTGCCAGCAGCTGGGTCCAGGCGCAAAACACCGGGGAGCTGTTTTTT
CDR3 protein: CASSWVQAQNTGELFF

V gene: TRBV19
J gene: TRBJ1-1
D gene: NA
clone size: NA
CDR3 DNA: TGTGCCAGTAGTTTGGAGGGTGGTTTCGCTGAAGCTTTCTTT
CDR3 protein: CASSLEGGFAEAFF

V gene: TRBV4-1
J gene: TRBJ2-3
D gene: NA
clone size: NA
CDR3 DNA: TGCGCCAGCAGCCAACGGGGATATACTGGCACAGATACGCAGTATTTT
CDR3 protein: CASSQRGYTGTDTQYF

V gene: TRBV30
J gene: TRBJ2-1
D gene: TRBD2
clone size: NA
CDR3 DNA: TGTGCCTGGATGCCAACTAGCGGGAGCTCCGATGAGCAGTTCTTC
CDR3 protein: CAWMPTSGSSDEQFF